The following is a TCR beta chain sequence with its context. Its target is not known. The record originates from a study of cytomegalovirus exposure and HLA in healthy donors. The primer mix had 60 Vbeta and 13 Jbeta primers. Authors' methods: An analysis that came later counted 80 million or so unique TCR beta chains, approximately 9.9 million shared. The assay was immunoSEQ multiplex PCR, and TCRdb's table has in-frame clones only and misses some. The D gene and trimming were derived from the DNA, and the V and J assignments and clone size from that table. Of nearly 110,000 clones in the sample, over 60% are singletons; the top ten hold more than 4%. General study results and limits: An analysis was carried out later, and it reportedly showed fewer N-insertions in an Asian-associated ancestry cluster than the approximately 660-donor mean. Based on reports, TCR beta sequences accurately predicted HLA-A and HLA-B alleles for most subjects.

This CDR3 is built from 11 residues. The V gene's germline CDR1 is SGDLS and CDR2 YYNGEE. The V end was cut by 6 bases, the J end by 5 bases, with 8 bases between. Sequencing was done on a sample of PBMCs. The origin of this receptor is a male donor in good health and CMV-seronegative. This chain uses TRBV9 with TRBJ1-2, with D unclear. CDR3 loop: CASTRQYGYTF. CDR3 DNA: TGTGCCAGCACTCGCCAGTATGGCTACACCTTC.